Below are 11 T cell receptor beta chains sequenced from a single sample in a study of cytomegalovirus exposure and HLA in healthy donors. Primers included in the PCR were 60 Vbeta and 13 Jbeta primers. Assay used: immunoSEQ multiplex PCR; TCRdb lists only in-frame clones, some missing. This sample carries 65,000 to 95,000 clones, about four fifths of them seen once, and the ten largest clones take about 5.5%. The sequenced sample was PBMCs. The receptors come from a male donor in good health and CMV-seropositive.

The chain recombines TRBV12-5 with TRBJ2-1; 11 bases align to TRBD2. J gave up 4 bases and V 6 bases, and 8 bases lay outside the gene matches. This CDR3 is 16 amino acids long. Germline CDR1 and CDR2: LGHNT and FRNRAP. CDR3 DNA sequence: TGTGCTAGTGGCCGCCCTAGCGGGGGGACTTACAATGAGCAGTTCTTC. Translated: CASGRPSGGTYNEQFF.

The V and J genes are TRBV28 and TRBJ2-7; the D is unclear. V was pared by 5 bases and J by 12 bases, with 14 bases between. The CDR3 consists of 11 residues. The germline V gene has CDR1 MDHEN and CDR2 SYDVKM. The CDR3 here is CASSSTTVLYF. The CDR3 DNA reads as TGTGCCAGCAGTAGTACAACCGTCTTGTACTTC.

The J gene is TRBJ1-1, the V gene TRBV19, with a weak D call TRBD1 (6 bases). The germline V gene has CDR1 LNHDA and CDR2 SQIVND (reference sequence). Trimming cost V 2 bases and J 6 bases, with 10 bases left between them. This CDR3 comprises 13 residues. The CDR3 here is CASSISPGAEAFF. DNA for the CDR3: TGTGCCAGTAGTATATCCCCAGGGGCTGAAGCTTTCTTT. Together with reference TRBV19 and TRBJ1-1, the CDR3 gives the full variable domain: DGGITQSPKYLFRKEGQNVTLSCEQNLNHDAMYWYRQDPGQGLRLIYYSQIVNDFQKGDIAEGYSVSREKKESFPLTVTSAQKNPTAFYLCASSISPGAEAFFGQGTRLTVV.

Turning to this clone: One junction end does not reproduce the germline sequence, and a read error may be involved. This sequence joins TRBV7-2 and TRBJ2-1; D is unresolved. This CDR3 is built from 14 residues. Looked up from germline, CDR1 is SGHTA and CDR2 is FQGNSA. The CDR3 loop reads CASSLEPGYNEQFF. CDR3 sequence (DNA): TGTGCCAGCAGTTTAGAACCCGGGTACAATGAGCAGTTCTTC.

This sequence joins TRBV7-9 and TRBJ2-5; perhaps TRBD2 as D (6 bases). Between the trimmed V and J ends, which lost 0 bases and 3 bases, there was a span of 14 bases. Germline loops: CDR1 SEHNR, CDR2 FQNEAQ (reference sequence). The CDR3 totals 16 residues. The CDR3 region is CASSLATLATKETQYF. Here the CDR3 DNA reads TGTGCCAGCAGCTTAGCCACCCTAGCGACAAAAGAGACCCAGTACTTC.

This clone was counted once. The gene calls are TRBV7-8 and TRBJ2-3; D possibly corresponds to TRBD1 (5 bases). Trimming shortened V by 2 bases and J by 4 bases, and 13 bases separated the two germline ends. Germline CDR1 SGHVS, CDR2 FQNEAQ. The CDR3 is made up of 15 amino acids. In nucleotides, the CDR3 is TGTGCCAGCAGCTTACAGGGAAGGGTCCCAGATACGCAGTATTTT. It is translated as CASSLQGRVPDTQYF.

The gene calls are TRBV5-1 and TRBJ1-2; D ambiguous. The CDR3 runs 11 residues. V shed 0 bases and J shed 6 bases, with 3 bases lying between them. The germline V gene encodes CDR1 SGHRS and CDR2 YFSETQ. This chain's CDR3 is CASSLANGYTF. The DNA of the CDR3 is TGCGCCAGCAGCTTGGCTAATGGCTACACCTTC.

This chain joins TRBV27 and TRBJ2-4; D may be TRBD2 (6 bases). Germline CDR1 MNHEY, CDR2 SMNVEV (reference sequence). The CDR3 has 15 residues. V dropped 7 bases and J dropped 0 bases, with 13 bases sitting between them. The CDR3 is CASMPRDLAKNIQYF. DNA for the CDR3: TGTGCCAGCATGCCTCGGGACTTAGCCAAAAACATTCAGTACTTC.

This chain connects TRBV6-5 to TRBJ2-7, with a tentative D call TRBD2 (5 bases). V was pared by 0 bases and J by 3 bases, with 12 bases between. Germline CDR1 and CDR2: MNHEY and SVGAGI. The CDR3 is 15 amino acids. The CDR3 is CASSYSWVRGYEQYF. CDR3 sequence (DNA): TGTGCCAGCAGTTACTCTTGGGTCCGGGGCTACGAGCAGTACTTC.

In this sample, this clone turned up once. V usage is TRBV2 and J usage is TRBJ2-7; the D gene is possibly TRBD1 (6 bases). V dropped 6 bases and J dropped 4 bases, with 10 bases sitting between them. This CDR3 is built from 12 residues. Germline-derived CDR1 and CDR2 are SNHLY and FYNNEI. The CDR3 spells CASRGDRYEQYF. For the CDR3, the DNA is TGTGCCAGCAGGGGCGACAGGTACGAGCAGTACTTC.

V is TRBV4-1 and J is TRBJ2-3, with D uncertain. Between the trimmed V and J ends, which lost 5 bases and 0 bases, there was a span of 15 bases. CDR3 length: 16 residues. Germline CDR1 and CDR2: MGHRA and YSYEKL. CDR3 DNA sequence: TGCGCCAGCAGCGAGTCCCCGAGGAGTAGCACAGATACGCAGTATTTT. It yields the protein CASSESPRSSTDTQYF.